This TCR beta chain appears in the sequencing data of a study of cytomegalovirus exposure and HLA in healthy donors. The overall study: Of a few hundred genotyped donors, 81% grouped in the Caucasian-associated ancestry cluster.

Germline V CDR1 and CDR2: ENHRY, SYGVKD. The CDR3 extends over 12 amino acids. V was shortened by 3 bases and J by 3 bases, with 5 bases between the two germline ends. PCR was performed using 60 Vbeta and 13 Jbeta primers. Measured with immunoSEQ multiplex PCR; TCRdb has only the in-frame clones, and not every one. Seen in this sample are approximately 120,000 clones; the ten most common clones hold roughly 1%. The specimen sequenced was PBMCs. This TCR was recovered from a man aged 18 to 35 in good health and CMV-seronegative. The chain couples TRBV10-3 to TRBJ1-1; D not resolved. CDR3 sequence (DNA): TGTGCCATCAGTGACAGTTACACTGAAGCTTTCTTT. Protein: CAISDSYTEAFF.